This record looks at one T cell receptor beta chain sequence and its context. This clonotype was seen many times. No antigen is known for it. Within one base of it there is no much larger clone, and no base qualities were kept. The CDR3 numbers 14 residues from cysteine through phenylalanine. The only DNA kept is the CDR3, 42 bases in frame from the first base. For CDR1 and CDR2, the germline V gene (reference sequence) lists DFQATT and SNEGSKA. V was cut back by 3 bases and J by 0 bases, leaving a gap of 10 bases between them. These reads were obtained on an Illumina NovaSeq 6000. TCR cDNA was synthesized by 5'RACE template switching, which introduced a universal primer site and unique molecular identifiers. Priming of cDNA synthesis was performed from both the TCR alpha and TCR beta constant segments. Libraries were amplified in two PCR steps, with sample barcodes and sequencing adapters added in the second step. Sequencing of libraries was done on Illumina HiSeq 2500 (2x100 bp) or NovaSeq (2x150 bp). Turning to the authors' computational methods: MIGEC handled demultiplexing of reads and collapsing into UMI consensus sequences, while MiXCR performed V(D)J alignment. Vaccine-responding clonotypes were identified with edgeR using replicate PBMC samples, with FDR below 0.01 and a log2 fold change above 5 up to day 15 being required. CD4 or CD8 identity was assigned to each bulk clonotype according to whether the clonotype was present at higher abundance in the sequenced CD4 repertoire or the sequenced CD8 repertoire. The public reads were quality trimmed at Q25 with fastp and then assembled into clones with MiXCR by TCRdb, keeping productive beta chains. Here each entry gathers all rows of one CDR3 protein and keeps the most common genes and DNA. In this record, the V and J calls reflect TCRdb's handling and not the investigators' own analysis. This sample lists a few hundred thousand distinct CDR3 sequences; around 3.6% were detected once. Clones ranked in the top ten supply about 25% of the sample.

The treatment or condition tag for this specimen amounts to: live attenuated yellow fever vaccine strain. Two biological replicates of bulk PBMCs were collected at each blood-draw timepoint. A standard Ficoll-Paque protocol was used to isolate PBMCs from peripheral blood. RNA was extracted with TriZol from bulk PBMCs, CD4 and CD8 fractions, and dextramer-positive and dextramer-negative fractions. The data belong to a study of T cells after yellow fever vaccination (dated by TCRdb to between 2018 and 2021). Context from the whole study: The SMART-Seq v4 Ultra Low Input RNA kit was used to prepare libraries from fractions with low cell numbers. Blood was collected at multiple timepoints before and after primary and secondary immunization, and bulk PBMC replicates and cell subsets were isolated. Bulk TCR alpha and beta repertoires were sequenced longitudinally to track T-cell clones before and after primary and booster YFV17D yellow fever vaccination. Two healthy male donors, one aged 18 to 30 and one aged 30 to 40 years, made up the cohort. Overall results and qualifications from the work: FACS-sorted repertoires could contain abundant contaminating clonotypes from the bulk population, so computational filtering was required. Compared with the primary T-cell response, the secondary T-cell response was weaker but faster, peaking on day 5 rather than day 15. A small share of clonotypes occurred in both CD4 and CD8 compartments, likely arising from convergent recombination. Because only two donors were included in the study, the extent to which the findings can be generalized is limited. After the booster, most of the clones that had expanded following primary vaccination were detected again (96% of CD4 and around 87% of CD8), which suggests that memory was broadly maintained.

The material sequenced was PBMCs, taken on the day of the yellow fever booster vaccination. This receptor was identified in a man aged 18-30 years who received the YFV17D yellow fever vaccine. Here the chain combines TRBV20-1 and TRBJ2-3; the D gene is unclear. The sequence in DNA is TGCAGTGCTAGTTCCGTACGTAGCACAGATACGCAGTATTTT. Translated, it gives CSASSVRSTDTQYF.